This T cell receptor beta chain was sequenced for a study of OX40 agonist ivuxolimab in advanced cancers. Here immunoSEQ multiplex PCR was the method, and the copy in TCRdb shows in-frame clones only, minus some. The data hold tens of thousands of clones, with more than 75% observed a single time. V was cut by 0 bases and J by 7 bases, with 16 bases left in between. This CDR3 region has 15 residues. From germline, CDR1 is WNHNN and CDR2 SYGVQD (reference sequence). The sequences come from CD4+ or CD8+ T cells sorted from blood, collected in a trial of the OX40 agonist ivuxolimab. The chain couples TRBV10-1 to TRBJ2-7, with D perhaps matching TRBD2 (7 bases). This TCR derives from an adult with an advanced solid tumor such as melanoma, head and neck, liver or kidney cancer. CDR3 DNA sequence: TGCGCCAGCAGTGAGTCGTCGTCGGGGAGGGGGGAGCAGTACTTC. Encoded protein: CASSESSSGRGEQYF.